The sequence of this T cell receptor (beta chain) was determined in a study of blood T cell repertoires in COVID-19. Study information: Samples of COVID-19 (acute and convalescent) were obtained from the United States, Italy and Spain. Nucleic acid was either cDNA or gDNA, and it came from T cells, B-cell-depleted T cells, or PBMCs.

The CDR3 extends over 14 amino acids. Germline V gives CDR1 SGHAT, CDR2 FQDESV (reference sequence). V was shortened by 4 bases and J by 1 base, with 11 bases between the two germline ends. Clones were read by immunoSEQ multiplex PCR, and TCRdb kept only the in-frame ones, dropping some. This table holds about 62,000 clones, 86% found once. The sequence derives from a woman older than 75 with acute or convalescent COVID-19. V and J are TRBV11-1 and TRBJ2-7, with D perhaps TRBD1 (6 bases). Sequencing was performed on peripheral blood. DNA for the CDR3: TGTGCCAGCAGCTCCCGGGACATGTCCTACGAGCAGTACTTC. Translation gives CASSSRDMSYEQYF.